The following is a T cell receptor (beta chain) sequence with its context. Its matching antigen is unknown. This record comes from a study of beta chain features in type 1 diabetes. Study summary: Cell yields, gender and age were similar in healthy donors and patients. General study results and limits: TCRB CDR3s were moderately but significantly shorter in Type 1 diabetes patients in all four CD4+ subsets. Naive, central memory and Treg TCRB repertoires seemed to resemble each other more closely in patients than they did in healthy donors.

cDNA synthesis used the whole RNA isolate, giving expressed TCRB sequences. Profiling relied on immunoSEQ multiplex PCR, and the TCRdb table lists in-frame clones only, not all of them. The table includes some 150,000 clones, approximately 12% detected once. Germline V gene lookup returns CDR1 ENHRY and CDR2 SYGVKD. The CDR3 consists of 16 residues. Deletions cut 4 bases from V and 2 bases from J, with 17 bases between. All of the sorted populations showed purity greater than 95%. Specimen: central memory CD4+ T cells from blood. The TCR sequence derives from a man aged 18 to 30 in good health. V gene TRBV10-3 combines with J gene TRBJ2-5, with D perhaps assigned TRBD1 or TRBD2 (5 bases each). The chain's CDR3 is CAISGGRGSLQETQYF. CDR3 sequence (DNA): TGTGCCATCAGTGGGGGACGGGGCAGTCTTCAAGAGACCCAGTACTTC.